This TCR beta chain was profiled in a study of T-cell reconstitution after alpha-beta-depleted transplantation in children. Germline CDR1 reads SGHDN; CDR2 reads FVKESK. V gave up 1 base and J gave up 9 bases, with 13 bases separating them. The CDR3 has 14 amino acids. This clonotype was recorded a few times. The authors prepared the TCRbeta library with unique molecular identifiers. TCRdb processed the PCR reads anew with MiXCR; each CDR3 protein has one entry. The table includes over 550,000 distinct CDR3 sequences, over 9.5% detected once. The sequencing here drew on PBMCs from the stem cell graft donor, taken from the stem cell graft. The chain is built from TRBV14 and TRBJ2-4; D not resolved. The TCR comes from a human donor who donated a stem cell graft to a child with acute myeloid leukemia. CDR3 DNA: TGTGCCAGCAGCCAAGTACCGGAAGTCGGCATTCAGTACTTC. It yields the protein CASSQVPEVGIQYF.